The next 23 T cell receptor beta chains were all read from a single sample in a study of identical twins. TCRdb re-called the 5' RACE reads through MiXCR, storing one row per CDR3 protein. In the table there are under 300,000 distinct CDR3 sequences, about 8.5% of which are singletons. A further study also used this sample, focusing on yellow fever vaccine responses in identical twins.

The material sequenced was CD8+ T cells sorted from blood. These receptors were taken from a woman in her late teens or twenties in good health.

This clonotype has only a few counts. The genes are TRBV15 and TRBJ2-1; the match to TRBD2 covers 10 bases. The J segment lost 5 bases and the V segment lost 2 bases, leaving 9 bases of the junction unmatched. CDR3 length: 17 residues. The germline CDR1 and CDR2 sequences are LNHNV and YYDKDF (reference sequence). CDR3 nucleotides: TGTGCCACCAGCAGAAAACCCCTAGCGGGAGATGACAATGAGCAGTTCTTC. It yields the protein CATSRKPLAGDDNEQFF. The whole variable domain, filled in from reference TRBV15 and TRBJ2-1, reads DAMVIQNPRYQVTQFGKPVTLSCSQTLNHNVMYWYQQKSSQAPKLLFHYYDKDFNNEADTPDNFQSRRPNTSFCFLDIRSPGLGDTAMYLCATSRKPLAGDDNEQFFGPGTRLTVL.

This sequence joins TRBV13 and TRBJ2-5, with 11 bases lining up with TRBD2. The V segment lost 3 bases and the J segment 4 bases; nucleotides outside the gene matches: 1. CDR1 is PRHDT, CDR2 FYEKMQ, per germline (reference sequence). CDR3 length: 14 residues. DNA for the CDR3: TGTGCCAGCAGCTTCGGACTAGCGGGAGAGACCCAGTACTTC. It is translated as CASSFGLAGETQYF.

The table lists this clonotype with many counts. The gene calls are TRBV4-1 and TRBJ2-7; 11 positions match TRBD1. V was clipped by 4 bases and J by 6 bases; unmatched bases: 5. The CDR3 loop spans 14 amino acids. Germline loops: CDR1 MGHRA, CDR2 YSYEKL. CDR3 protein: CASSPGQGAPEQYF. DNA for the CDR3: TGCGCCAGCAGCCCTGGACAGGGGGCCCCCGAGCAGTACTTC.

The chain employs TRBV5-1 and TRBJ2-7; 10 positions match TRBD2. The CDR3 length is 17 residues. V lost 2 bases to trimming and J lost 2 bases; unmatched junction nucleotides: 10. Germline CDR1 SGHRS, CDR2 YFSETQ. This chain's CDR3 is CASSFKNRLAGAYEQYF. CDR3 sequence (DNA): TGCGCCAGCAGCTTCAAAAACCGGCTAGCGGGAGCCTACGAGCAGTACTTC.

This clonotype was recorded at least ten times. The chain uses TRBV20-1 and TRBJ2-5; 8 nucleotides line up with TRBD2. CDR3 length: 16 residues. The germline gives CDR1 DFQATT, CDR2 SNEGSKA (reference sequence). Trimming at V came to 1 base and at J to 3 bases, leaving 10 bases not matched to a gene. The CDR3 DNA is TGCAGTGCTAGAGTACGAGGCGGGGGGAATAAAGAGACCCAGTACTTC. Protein product: CSARVRGGGNKETQYF.

This clonotype was picked up many times. The rearrangement joins TRBV2 to TRBJ2-3; a weak D match, TRBD1 (6 bases). Germline CDR1 reads SNHLY; CDR2 reads FYNNEI. Trimming took off 8 bases at V and 0 bases at J, with 18 bases between the two ends. CDR3 size: 16 residues. This CDR3 is CASGRGQSSSTDTQYF. The CDR3 bases are TGTGCCAGCGGTAGAGGACAGAGCTCTAGCACAGATACGCAGTATTTT. Complete variable domain (other parts from reference TRBV2 and TRBJ2-3): EPEVTQTPSHQVTQMGQEVILRCVPISNHLYFYWYRQILGQKVEFLVSFYNNEISEKSEIFDDQFSVERPDGSNFTLKIRSTKLEDSAMYFCASGRGQSSSTDTQYFGPGTRLTVL.

As regards this clonotype: A read error may be the cause here, since a much bigger clone is one base away. V is TRBV12-5 and J is TRBJ2-3; D may be TRBD1 (6 bases). The CDR3 sequence is 12 residues long. Germline CDR1 reads LGHNT; CDR2 reads FRNRAP. The CDR3 protein is CASDLDSISQYF. CDR3 DNA sequence: TGTGCTAGTGATTTGGACAGTATATCGCAGTATTTT.

The chain has TRBV5-6 and TRBJ2-7; 7 positions agree with TRBD2. The junction had 6 bases not matched to a gene; V was cut back by 0 bases and J by 0 bases. Germline CDR1 SGHDT, CDR2 YYEEEE. The CDR3 consists of 16 residues. CDR3 in amino acids: CASSLGASGPSYEQYF. Written as DNA, the CDR3 is TGTGCCAGCAGCTTGGGAGCTAGCGGACCCTCCTACGAGCAGTACTTC.

This clonotype was observed a handful of times. This chain links TRBV7-9 with TRBJ2-7; D may be TRBD1 (6 bases). This CDR3 spans 13 amino acids. Germline loops: CDR1 SEHNR, CDR2 FQNEAQ (reference sequence). Trimming pared 5 bases from V and 5 bases from J, leaving 13 bases between. CDR3 sequence (DNA): TGTGCCAGCAGCCCCTCAGGGGCCAACGAGCAGTACTTC. The encoded protein is CASSPSGANEQYF.

V is TRBV7-9 and J is TRBJ2-1; 8 positions match TRBD2. Trimming cost V 4 bases and J 2 bases; bases outside gene matches: 7. This CDR3 region has 16 residues. The germline V gene has CDR1 SEHNR and CDR2 FQNEAQ (reference sequence). The chain's CDR3 is CASSSTSGFPYNEQFF. The CDR3 bases are TGTGCCAGCAGCTCTACTAGCGGTTTTCCCTACAATGAGCAGTTCTTC.

Many counts were recorded for this clonotype. The chain uses TRBV4-3 and TRBJ2-1; 8 bases align to TRBD2. Looked up from germline, CDR1 is LGHNA and CDR2 is YSLEER. V dropped 1 base and J dropped 3; count of bases not matched to a gene: 8. The CDR3 runs to 17 residues. For the CDR3, the DNA is TGCGCCAGCAGCCAAGGAAAAGCGGGAGAGGTCTACAATGAGCAGTTCTTC. Translated: CASSQGKAGEVYNEQFF.

This clonotype was detected many times. The chain joins TRBV27 to TRBJ2-7, with TRBD2 identical over 7 bases. The germline CDR1 and CDR2 sequences are MNHEY and SMNVEV (reference sequence). The CDR3 loop spans 15 amino acids. J was trimmed by 5 bases and V by 4 bases; bases with no gene match: 11. As DNA, the CDR3 is TGTGCCAGCAGTTCAATCCTAGCGGCCGGCCACGAGCAGTACTTC. This gives the protein CASSSILAAGHEQYF.

This clonotype was seen only a few times. CDR3 DNA sequence: TGTGCCAGCAGCACTCTTACAGGAGACAGCACAGATACGCAGTATTTT. This codes for CASSTLTGDSTDTQYF. The rearrangement joins TRBV5-6 to TRBJ2-3; D is perhaps TRBD1 (5 bases). Trimming took off 4 bases at V and 0 bases at J, with 15 bases between the two ends. The CDR3 extends over 16 amino acids. In germline, CDR1 is SGHDT, CDR2 YYEEEE.

This clonotype was picked up many times. The chain couples TRBV12-3 or TRBV12-4 to TRBJ2-5; D call uncertain. The CDR3 is made up of 13 amino acids. The V end lost 5 bases, the J end lost 4 bases, and 11 bases lay between the germline ends. The CDR3 nucleotides are TGTGCCAGCAGTACCACCACGATAGAGACCCAGTACTTC. This translates into CASSTTTIETQYF.

This sequence joins TRBV9 and TRBJ2-5; D is unclear. The CDR3 totals 13 residues. The V end was cut by 4 bases, the J end by 2 bases, with 9 bases between. The germline V gene has CDR1 SGDLS and CDR2 YYNGEE. The CDR3 nucleotides are TGTGCCAGCAGCCCGAACAGTCAAGAGACCCAGTACTTC. Protein product: CASSPNSQETQYF.

Many counts were recorded for this clonotype. DNA for the CDR3: TGTGCCAGCAGTTTTGTAGGACAGGGACGTTACCAGCCCCAGCATTTT. This gives the protein CASSFVGQGRYQPQHF. The rearrangement links TRBV12-3 or TRBV12-4 to TRBJ1-5; 8 bases are a match to TRBD1. CDR3 length: 16 amino acids. The junction had 11 bases not matched to a gene; V was cut back by 3 bases and J by 7 bases.

This clonotype has ten or more counts. The chain recombines TRBV3-1 with TRBJ1-2; D is unresolved. CDR3 length equals 16 residues. The V and J ends lost 1 base and 7 bases respectively, with 19 bases between them. Germline V lookup: CDR1 LGHDT, CDR2 YNNKEL (reference sequence). The chain's CDR3 is CASSQAQVPKSLGYTF. DNA for the CDR3: TGTGCCAGCAGCCAAGCACAAGTCCCGAAGTCCCTTGGCTACACCTTC.

This clonotype was seen only a few times. J is TRBJ2-3 and V is TRBV10-3, with D possibly matching TRBD1 (6 bases). The ends were cut back, 11 bases at V and 4 bases at J, with 19 bases in the middle. The CDR3 totals 14 residues. From germline, CDR1 is ENHRY and CDR2 SYGVKD. This CDR3 reads CAVDQGIGADTQYF. CDR3 DNA: TGTGCCGTCGACCAGGGGATCGGCGCAGATACGCAGTATTTT.

This clonotype was detected many times. The gene calls are TRBV27 and TRBJ2-7, with 9 bases matching TRBD1. Per the germline V gene, CDR1 is MNHEY and CDR2 is SMNVEV (reference sequence). The V and J ends lost 8 bases and 1 base, in that order; junction bases with no gene match: 9. The CDR3 spans 15 residues. CDR3 nucleotides: TGTGCCAGCTCTATCGGGGGACAGGGTTCCTACGAGCAGTACTTC. Translating it yields CASSIGGQGSYEQYF.

This clonotype was counted many times. The rearrangement uses TRBV7-8 and TRBJ2-3; 12 nucleotides agree with TRBD2. Germline-derived CDR1 and CDR2 are SGHVS and FQNEAQ. The V and J ends lost 4 bases and 5 bases, in that order; junction bases with no gene match: 1. CDR3 length equals 14 residues. CDR3 sequence: CASSWGLAGDTQYF. The DNA of the CDR3 is TGTGCCAGCAGCTGGGGACTAGCGGGAGATACGCAGTATTTT.

In this sample, this clonotype turned up a few times. The rearrangement uses TRBV7-9 and TRBJ2-5, with D possibly matching TRBD1 (6 bases). Germline-derived CDR1 and CDR2 are SEHNR and FQNEAQ (reference sequence). Deletions cut 1 base from V and 4 bases from J, with 19 bases between. CDR3 length equals 17 residues. The CDR3 DNA reads TGTGCCAGCAGCTTAGACGCGACAGGAAGCGCTAGAGAGACCCAGTACTTC. This sequence encodes CASSLDATGSARETQYF.

This clonotype occurred many times. This chain uses TRBV20-1 with TRBJ2-1; TRBD2 agrees at 10 bases. The V segment lost 0 bases and the J segment 3 bases; nucleotides outside the gene matches: 11. Germline V gene sequence: CDR1 DFQATT, CDR2 SNEGSKA (reference sequence). The CDR3 is 18 residues long. CDR3 in amino acids: CSARDWGLAGELYNEQFF. DNA for the CDR3: TGCAGTGCTAGAGATTGGGGGCTAGCGGGGGAGCTCTACAATGAGCAGTTCTTC.

This clonotype was seen a handful of times. V gene TRBV3-1 combines with J gene TRBJ2-2, with D unclear. Germline V CDR1 and CDR2: LGHDT, YNNKEL (reference sequence). This CDR3 region has 15 residues. V lost 4 bases to trimming and J lost 7 bases, with 16 bases between them. The CDR3 bases are TGTGCCAGCAGCCCCCAAGAAGGATATAGCGGGGAGCTGTTTTTT. It codes for CASSPQEGYSGELFF.